This T cell receptor beta chain was captured by sequencing in a study of CD8 T cells in Susac syndrome. The CDR3 runs 15 residues. CDR1 is KGHSH, CDR2 LQKENI, per germline. The V gene lost 2 bases and the J gene lost 4 bases, with 14 bases spanning the gap. Reverse transcription used roughly 0.45 to 1 ug RNA and random hexamers. Multiplex immunoSEQ PCR targeted 54 Vbeta and 13 Jbeta TCR beta segments. MiXCR, run by TCRdb on the immunoSEQ multiplex PCR reads, gives a single entry per CDR3 protein. The sample records about 84,000 distinct CDR3 sequences, 85% to 95% being singletons. Healthy donors, matched for age and sex, constituted the control group.

Sample: CD8+ T cells from PBMCs. This sequence originates from a human donor in good health. This rearrangement joins TRBV18 to TRBJ1-2; D is unclear. CDR3 DNA: TGTGCCAGCTCACCAACCTTGTTTCGGGGCTATGGCTACACCTTC. It yields the protein CASSPTLFRGYGYTF.